The next 26 T cell receptor beta chains were all read from a single sample in a study of blood T cell repertoires in COVID-19. Assay used: immunoSEQ multiplex PCR; TCRdb lists only in-frame clones, some missing. The sample has 58,000 or so clones; around nine tenths are singletons. Material: peripheral blood. These receptors all come from a woman in her 70s with active COVID-19.

The chain uses TRBV27 and TRBJ1-4, with 8 positions matching TRBD1. The ends lost 6 bases at V and 6 bases at J; junction bases unmatched: 6. This CDR3 spans 14 amino acids. Germline values: CDR1 MNHEY, CDR2 SMNVEV (reference sequence). CDR3 nucleotide sequence: TGTGCCAGCAGGCGAACGGACAGGGATGAAAAACTGTTTTTT. It codes for CASRRTDRDEKLFF.

This chain connects TRBV11-2 to TRBJ2-3; D is perhaps TRBD2 (6 bases). Germline CDR1 is SGHAT and CDR2 is FQNNGV. V gave up 0 bases and J gave up 2 bases, with 12 bases separating them. The CDR3 sequence is 16 residues long. The CDR3 loop reads CASSLDRLAITDTQYF. The CDR3 DNA reads TGTGCCAGCAGCTTAGATCGCCTAGCGATCACAGATACGCAGTATTTT.

This chain uses TRBV6-6 with TRBJ2-3; TRBD2 matches 8 bases. Per germline, CDR1 MNHNY and CDR2 SVGAGI (reference sequence). The CDR3 sequence is 14 residues long. Unmatched junction bases numbered 5, after V lost 6 bases and J lost 3 bases. The CDR3 region is CASSARLATDTQYF. In nucleotides, the CDR3 is TGTGCCAGCAGCGCCAGACTAGCGACAGATACGCAGTATTTT.

The chain links TRBV11-2 to TRBJ1-1, with unresolved D. This CDR3 has 14 residues. Germline lookup yields CDR1 SGHAT and CDR2 FQNNGV. The V end was cut by 2 bases, the J end by 1 base, with 8 bases between. CDR3 in DNA: TGTGCCAGCAGCTTAAGTACAGAGAACACTGAAGCTTTCTTT. Translating gives CASSLSTENTEAFF.

The rearrangement links TRBV4-1 to TRBJ2-1; maybe TRBD2 (5 bases). Trimming pared 0 bases from V and 1 base from J, leaving 13 bases between. The CDR3 covers 17 residues. Germline CDR1 reads MGHRA; CDR2 reads YSYEKL. The CDR3 nucleotides read TGCGCCAGCAGCCAAGATCAAAACGGGATTTCCTACAATGAGCAGTTCTTC. Its translation: CASSQDQNGISYNEQFF.

The chain carries TRBV3-1 (or the pseudogene TRBV3-2) and TRBJ2-7; no reliable D call. The CDR3 sequence is 13 residues long. Per germline, CDR1 LGHDT and CDR2 YNNKEL (reference sequence). Trimming stripped 8 bases from V and 5 bases from J, with 16 bases between. Here the CDR3 DNA reads TGTGCCAGCGGGCAAAGAGAAACCAACGAGCAGTACTTC. Its protein product is CASGQRETNEQYF.

V usage is TRBV10-3 and J usage is TRBJ1-2; D is ambiguous. The V and J ends lost 2 bases and 3 bases respectively, with 16 bases between them. Germline lookup yields CDR1 ENHRY and CDR2 SYGVKD. CDR3 size: 16 residues. CDR3 DNA sequence: TGTGCCATCAGTGAGGTGAGGGAAGAGCTTTACTATGGCTACACCTTC. This sequence encodes CAISEVREELYYGYTF.

This clone was observed a few times. The chain has TRBV5-1 and TRBJ1-2; D possibly corresponds to TRBD1 (6 bases). Germline values: CDR1 SGHRS, CDR2 YFSETQ. The length of the CDR3 is 13 residues. The germline V and J ends were trimmed by 0 bases and 4 bases, with 7 bases remaining between them. The CDR3 DNA reads as TGCGCCAGCAGCTTGGGGACAGCCTATGGCTACACCTTC. Protein sequence: CASSLGTAYGYTF.

This chain links TRBV7-9 with TRBJ2-1; 7 bases are a match to TRBD1. V dropped 5 bases and J dropped 5; count of bases not matched to a gene: 6. The germline gives CDR1 SEHNR, CDR2 FQNEAQ (reference sequence). The CDR3 runs 14 residues. The CDR3 DNA follows: TGTGCCAGCAGCCAAGGGGGCAGAAACAATGAGCAGTTCTTC. This sequence encodes CASSQGGRNNEQFF. Combining the CDR3 with reference TRBV7-9 and TRBJ2-1 gives the whole variable domain DTGVSQNPRHKITKRGQNVTFRCDPISEHNRLYWYRQTLGQGPEFLTYFQNEAQLEKSRLLSDRFSAERPKGSFSTLEIQRTEQGDSAMYLCASSQGGRNNEQFFGPGTRLTVL.

V is TRBV29-1 and J is TRBJ2-7; 13 bases line up with TRBD2. With V trimmed by 4 bases and J by 3 bases, 6 bases remained unmatched. Germline V gene lookup returns CDR1 SQVTM and CDR2 ANQGSEA. The CDR3 loop spans 15 amino acids. The CDR3 is CSVGGTSGTNYEQYF. As DNA, the CDR3 is TGCAGCGTTGGAGGGACTAGCGGGACTAACTACGAGCAGTACTTC.

The rearrangement links TRBV3-1 (or the pseudogene TRBV3-2) to TRBJ2-7; D remains ambiguous. V dropped 3 bases and J dropped 6 bases, with 9 bases sitting between them. This CDR3 spans 12 amino acids. Germline V CDR1 and CDR2: LGHDT, YNNKEL (reference sequence). CDR3 amino acids: CASSQAPVEQYF. In DNA form, the CDR3 reads TGTGCCAGCAGCCAGGCTCCCGTCGAGCAGTACTTC.

This clone was seen just once. V usage is TRBV2 and J usage is TRBJ2-1, with 11 bases matching TRBD2. The CDR3 length is 16 residues. CDR1 is SNHLY, CDR2 FYNNEI, per germline. V was clipped by 5 bases and J by 0 bases; unmatched bases: 3. Written as DNA, the CDR3 is TGTGCCAGCAGTAAAACTAGCGGGAGCTCCTACAATGAGCAGTTCTTC. Protein: CASSKTSGSSYNEQFF.

The chain couples TRBV5-1 to TRBJ2-1; 10 bases line up with TRBD2. This CDR3 spans 15 amino acids. The V segment lost 4 bases and the J segment 8 bases; nucleotides outside the gene matches: 9. From germline, CDR1 is SGHRS and CDR2 YFSETQ. The CDR3 bases are TGCGCCAGCAGCGTTGCTAGCGGGAGTACAGATGAGCAGTTCTTC. It encodes CASSVASGSTDEQFF. Full variable domain (outside the CDR3, taken from reference TRBV5-1 and TRBJ2-1): KAGVTQTPRYLIKTRGQQVTLSCSPISGHRSVSWYQQTPGQGLQFLFEYFSETQRNKGNFPGRFSGRQFSNSRSEMNVSTLELGDSALYLCASSVASGSTDEQFFGPGTRLTVL.

The V call is TRBV6-4, the J call TRBJ2-3, with 8 bases identical to TRBD1. J was trimmed by 6 bases and V by 0 bases; bases with no gene match: 5. The CDR3 totals 15 residues. CDR1 is MRHNA, CDR2 SNTAGT, per germline. CDR3 in amino acids: CASSDSGQGADTQYF. The DNA for the CDR3 is TGTGCCAGCAGTGACTCAGGACAGGGAGCGGATACGCAGTATTTT.

The chain couples TRBV6-2 or TRBV6-3 to TRBJ2-1, with TRBD1 matching 7 bases. V was pared by 0 bases and J by 1 base, with 0 bases of the junction left unmatched. The germline V gene encodes CDR1 MNHEY and CDR2 SVGEGT. This CDR3 is built from 15 residues. The CDR3: CASSYSTGSYNEQFF. The CDR3 DNA reads as TGTGCCAGCAGTTACTCGACAGGGTCCTACAATGAGCAGTTCTTC.

This chain uses TRBV19 with TRBJ2-7; 8 positions match TRBD2. Germline assignment: CDR1 LNHDA and CDR2 SQIVND (reference sequence). After removal of 2 bases from V and 6 bases from J, the junction contained 9 bases not matched to a gene. This CDR3 has 15 amino acids. The CDR3 loop is CASSIWSGTSGEQYF. The CDR3 nucleotides are TGTGCCAGTAGTATATGGTCCGGGACTAGTGGCGAGCAGTACTTC.

The rearrangement uses TRBV7-9 and TRBJ2-7, with TRBD1 matching 8 bases. The germline V gene encodes CDR1 SEHNR and CDR2 FQNEAQ (reference sequence). The CDR3 spans 15 residues. With 3 bases clipped from V and 3 bases from J, the junction kept 7 bases outside the gene matches. CDR3 amino acids: CASSFSGTGVYEQYF. DNA for the CDR3: TGTGCCAGCAGCTTTTCCGGGACAGGAGTCTACGAGCAGTACTTC.

This clone was observed once. The chain carries TRBV28 and TRBJ2-7; D is unclear. V was shortened by 6 bases and J by 5 bases, with 20 bases between the two germline ends. The CDR3 spans 15 residues. Germline-derived CDR1 and CDR2 are MDHEN and SYDVKM. This CDR3 is CASSPRRESDHEQYF. Written as DNA, the CDR3 is TGTGCCAGCAGCCCAAGGAGAGAGAGTGACCACGAGCAGTACTTC.

V usage is TRBV14 and J usage is TRBJ2-3; D gene ambiguous. The CDR3 is made up of 16 amino acids. Trimming shortened V by 1 base and J by 0 bases, and 11 bases separated the two germline ends. Germline CDR1 and CDR2: SGHDN and FVKESK. The CDR3 is CASSQAVRHSTDTQYF. Written as DNA, the CDR3 is TGTGCCAGCAGCCAAGCGGTCAGGCATAGCACAGATACGCAGTATTTT.

This chain joins TRBV7-2 and TRBJ2-2; D might be TRBD2 (6 bases). CDR3 length equals 12 residues. The V end was cut by 5 bases, the J end by 8 bases, with 9 bases between. Germline-derived CDR1 and CDR2 are SGHTA and FQGNSA. The CDR3 loop is CASSPAGGELFF. The DNA of the CDR3 is TGTGCCAGCAGCCCGGCGGGGGGGGAGCTGTTTTTT.

The chain recombines TRBV19 with TRBJ2-1; TRBD1 aligns across 9 bases. The J segment lost 8 bases and the V segment lost 6 bases, leaving 23 bases of the junction unmatched. CDR3 length: 19 residues. CDR1 LNHDA and CDR2 SQIVND come from the germline V gene (reference sequence). This chain's CDR3 is CASSNRDRDIILRLDEQFF. CDR3 bases: TGTGCCAGTAGCAACCGGGACAGGGATATCATTCTCCGTCTTGATGAGCAGTTCTTC. The full variable domain, completed using reference TRBV19 and TRBJ2-1, is DGGITQSPKYLFRKEGQNVTLSCEQNLNHDAMYWYRQDPGQGLRLIYYSQIVNDFQKGDIAEGYSVSREKKESFPLTVTSAQKNPTAFYLCASSNRDRDIILRLDEQFFGPGTRLTVL.

This clone was counted once. CDR3 in DNA: TGTGCCAGCAGCCTTGACAGGGGCCCCATCTACGAGCAGTACTTC. This gives the protein CASSLDRGPIYEQYF. V and J are TRBV14 and TRBJ2-7, with 8 bases matching TRBD1. V lost 4 bases, J lost 3 bases, and 8 bases stayed unmatched. Germline V gives CDR1 SGHDN, CDR2 FVKESK. This CDR3 spans 15 amino acids. The full variable domain, completed using reference TRBV14 and TRBJ2-7, is EAGVTQFPSHSVIEKGQTVTLRCDPISGHDNLYWYRRVMGKEIKFLLHFVKESKQDESGMPNNRFLAERTGGTYSTLKVQPAELEDSGVYFCASSLDRGPIYEQYFGPGTRLTVT.

CDR3 amino acids: CATRNRDKYNEQFF. The CDR3 DNA reads as TGTGCCACCCGAAACCGGGACAAATACAATGAGCAGTTCTTC. The rearrangement uses TRBV19 and TRBJ2-1; D is perhaps TRBD1 (6 bases). Germline CDR1 reads LNHDA; CDR2 reads SQIVND (reference sequence). V was cut by 10 bases and J by 4 bases, with 17 bases left in between. There are 14 residues in the CDR3.

The chain combines TRBV7-6 with TRBJ2-3, with D possibly being TRBD2 (7 bases). The CDR3 consists of 15 residues. The V end lost 5 bases, the J end lost 5 bases, and 17 bases lay between the germline ends. Germline CDR1 and CDR2: SGHVS and FNYEAQ. CDR3 nucleotide sequence: TGTGCCAGCAGCCCCTTTGGGGGGGCCGGAGATACGCAGTATTTT. Its protein product is CASSPFGGAGDTQYF.

This clone was detected only once. CDR3 region: CASSPPVPGANVLTF. The CDR3 nucleotides are TGCGCCAGCAGCCCTCCGGTTCCTGGGGCCAACGTCCTGACTTTC. The chain employs TRBV5-1 and TRBJ2-6, with unresolved D. Germline V lookup: CDR1 SGHRS, CDR2 YFSETQ. This CDR3 has 15 residues. V lost 4 bases and J 2 bases, leaving 10 bases between the germline ends.

The J gene is TRBJ1-2, the V gene TRBV5-4; D not certain. CDR1 is SGHNT, CDR2 YYREEE, per germline (reference sequence). V was shortened by 2 bases and J by 5 bases, with 4 bases between the two germline ends. The CDR3 is 11 residues long. As DNA, the CDR3 is TGTGCCAGCAGCTTTGAGTATGGCTACACCTTC. Translating gives CASSFEYGYTF.